Listed here is a single T cell receptor (beta chain). Its matching antigen is unknown. Documented time point: recipient sample about 28 days before transplant, after cytoreduction. Blood collection times were about day -28 and days 30, 100, 180 posttransplant. Sequenced by immunoSEQ multiplex PCR; TCRdb stores in-frame clones only, minus some. This table has roughly 30,000 clones, roughly 85% appearing once. Germline loops: CDR1 MDHEN, CDR2 SYDVKM. With 0 bases removed from V and 6 bases from J, the gap between germline ends came to 8 bases. This CDR3 region has 13 residues. The entry originates in a study of T cell clonotyping in hematopoietic cell transplantation. Overall study context: Recipients' pretransplant samples followed cytoreduction. Study conclusions and caveats: At the given depth, recipient repertoires were over 95% de novo clonotypes. Recipient TCR diversity dropped after transplant; expanded clonotypes rose from day 30 to 180.

V gene TRBV28 combines with J gene TRBJ1-1, with D tentatively TRBD1 (5 bases). This TCR was sampled from a man aged 35 to 55 with acute myeloid leukemia. Some clones in this sample may be carry-over from other donors' samples. The sample consisted of peripheral blood mononuclear cells, taken before stem cell transplant. CDR3 region: CASSLWGPAEAFF. DNA of the CDR3: TGTGCCAGCAGTTTATGGGGGCCGGCTGAAGCTTTCTTT.